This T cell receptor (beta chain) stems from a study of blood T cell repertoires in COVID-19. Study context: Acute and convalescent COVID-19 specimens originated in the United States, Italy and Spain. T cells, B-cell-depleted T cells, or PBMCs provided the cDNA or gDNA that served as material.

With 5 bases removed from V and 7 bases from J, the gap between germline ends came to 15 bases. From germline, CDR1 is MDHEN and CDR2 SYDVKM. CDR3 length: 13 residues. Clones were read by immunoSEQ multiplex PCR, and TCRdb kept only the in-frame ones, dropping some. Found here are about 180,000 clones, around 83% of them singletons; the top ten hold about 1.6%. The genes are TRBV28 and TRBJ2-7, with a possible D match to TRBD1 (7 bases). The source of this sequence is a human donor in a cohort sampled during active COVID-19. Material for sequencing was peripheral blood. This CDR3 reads CASSRSGGREQYF. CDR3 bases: TGTGCCAGCAGTCGCTCAGGGGGGAGGGAGCAGTACTTC.